This T cell receptor (beta chain) appears in the sequencing data of a study of blood T cell repertoires in COVID-19. The wider study: Whether acute or convalescent, the COVID-19 samples came from the United States, Italy and Spain. Sources were T cells, B-cell-depleted T cells, or PBMCs; the material itself was cDNA or gDNA.

Authors' processing steps: The assay estimated nucleated cells by amplifying reference gene primers. TCRdb keeps only in-frame clones here, not all; method: immunoSEQ multiplex PCR. The V and J calls and clone size are taken from that table; D and trimming were inferred from the DNA. The data hold some 150,000 clones, with around 86% observed a single time. V lost 0 bases to trimming and J lost 0 bases, with 14 bases between them. This CDR3 has 18 residues. CDR1 is SGHAT and CDR2 is FQNNGV in the germline V gene. This clonotype originated in a man in his 70s with acute or convalescent COVID-19. The sample was peripheral blood. The rearrangement joins TRBV11-2 to TRBJ2-2; maybe TRBD2 (5 bases). The CDR3 is CASSLDFTAASNTGELFF. As DNA, the CDR3 is TGTGCCAGCAGCTTAGATTTCACAGCGGCCTCGAACACCGGGGAGCTGTTTTTT.